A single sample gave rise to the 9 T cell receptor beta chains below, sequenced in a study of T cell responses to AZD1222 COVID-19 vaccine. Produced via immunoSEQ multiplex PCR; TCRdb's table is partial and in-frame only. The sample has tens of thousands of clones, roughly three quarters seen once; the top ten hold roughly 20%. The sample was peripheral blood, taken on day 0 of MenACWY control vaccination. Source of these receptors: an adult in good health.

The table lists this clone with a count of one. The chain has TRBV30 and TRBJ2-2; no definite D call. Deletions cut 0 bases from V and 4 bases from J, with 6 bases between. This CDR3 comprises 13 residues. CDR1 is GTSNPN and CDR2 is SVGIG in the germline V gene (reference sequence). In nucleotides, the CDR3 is TGTGCCTGGAGTGTACGGGTCACCGGGGAGCTGTTTTTT. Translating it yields CAWSVRVTGELFF.

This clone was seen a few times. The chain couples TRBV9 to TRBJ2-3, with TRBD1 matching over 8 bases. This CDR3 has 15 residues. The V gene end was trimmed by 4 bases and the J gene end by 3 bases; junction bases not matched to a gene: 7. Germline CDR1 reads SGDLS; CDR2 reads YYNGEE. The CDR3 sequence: CASSPGQGETDTQYF. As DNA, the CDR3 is TGTGCCAGCAGCCCAGGACAGGGAGAAACAGATACGCAGTATTTT. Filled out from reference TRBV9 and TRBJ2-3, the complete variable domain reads DSGVTQTPKHLITATGQRVTLRCSPRSGDLSVYWYQQSLDQGLQFLIQYYNGEERAKGNILERFSAQQFPDLHSELNLSSLELGDSALYFCASSPGQGETDTQYFGPGTRLTVL.

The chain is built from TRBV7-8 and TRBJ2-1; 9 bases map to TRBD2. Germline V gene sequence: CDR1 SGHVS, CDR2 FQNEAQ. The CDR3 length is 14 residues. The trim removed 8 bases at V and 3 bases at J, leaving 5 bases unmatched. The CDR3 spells CASSQRGDYNEQFF. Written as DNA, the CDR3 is TGTGCCAGCTCCCAGCGGGGGGACTACAATGAGCAGTTCTTC.

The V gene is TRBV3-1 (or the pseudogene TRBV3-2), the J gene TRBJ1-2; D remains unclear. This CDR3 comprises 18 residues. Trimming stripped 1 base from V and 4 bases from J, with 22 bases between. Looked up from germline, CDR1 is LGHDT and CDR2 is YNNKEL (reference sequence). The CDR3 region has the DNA TGTGCCAGCAGCCAAGTTTTTGACGCCCGGTGGCAAGGCTATGGCTACACCTTC. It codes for CASSQVFDARWQGYGYTF.

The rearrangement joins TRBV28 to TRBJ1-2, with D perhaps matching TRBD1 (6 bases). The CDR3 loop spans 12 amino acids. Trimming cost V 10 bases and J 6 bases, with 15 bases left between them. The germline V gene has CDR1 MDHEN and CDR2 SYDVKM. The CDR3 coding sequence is TGTGCCACCCTGATGACAGGTGATGGCTACACCTTC. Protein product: CATLMTGDGYTF.

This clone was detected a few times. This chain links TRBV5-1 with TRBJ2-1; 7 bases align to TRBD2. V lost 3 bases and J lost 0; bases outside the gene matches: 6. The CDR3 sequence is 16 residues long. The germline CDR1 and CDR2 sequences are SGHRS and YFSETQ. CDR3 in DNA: TGCGCCAGCAGCTCCCATGGCGGGGGCTCCTACAATGAGCAGTTCTTC. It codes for CASSSHGGGSYNEQFF.

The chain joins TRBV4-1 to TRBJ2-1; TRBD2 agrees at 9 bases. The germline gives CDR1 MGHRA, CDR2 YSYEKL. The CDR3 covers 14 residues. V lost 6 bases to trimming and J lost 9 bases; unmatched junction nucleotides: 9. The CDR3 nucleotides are TGCGCCAGCAGGCGGCTAGCGGGAACCCTTGAGCAGTTCTTC. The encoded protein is CASRRLAGTLEQFF.

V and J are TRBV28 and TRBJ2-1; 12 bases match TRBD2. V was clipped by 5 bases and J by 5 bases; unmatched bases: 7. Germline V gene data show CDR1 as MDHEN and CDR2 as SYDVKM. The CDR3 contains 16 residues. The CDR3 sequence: CASSLILAGGDNEQFF. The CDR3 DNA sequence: TGTGCCAGCAGTCTGATTCTAGCGGGAGGGGACAATGAGCAGTTCTTC. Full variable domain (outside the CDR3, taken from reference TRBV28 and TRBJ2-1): DVKVTQSSRYLVKRTGEKVFLECVQDMDHENMFWYRQDPGLGLRLIYFSYDVKMKEKGDIPEGYSVSREKKERFSLILESASTNQTSMYLCASSLILAGGDNEQFFGPGTRLTVL.

The CDR3 is CASKANYGYTF. In DNA form, the CDR3 reads TGTGCCAGCAAGGCTAACTATGGCTACACCTTC. The V and J genes are TRBV9 and TRBJ1-2; D is ambiguous. Germline lookup yields CDR1 SGDLS and CDR2 YYNGEE. There are 11 residues in the CDR3. Trimming pared 6 bases from V and 0 bases from J, leaving 3 bases between.